This T cell receptor (beta chain) is drawn from a study of blood T cell repertoires in COVID-19. As for the study in general: Acute and convalescent COVID-19 samples came from the United States, Italy and Spain. PBMCs, B-cell-depleted T cells, or T cells were the source of the cDNA or gDNA that made up the material.

In the original processing: Using reference gene primer amplification, nucleated cell counts were estimated. Assay used: immunoSEQ multiplex PCR; TCRdb lists only in-frame clones, some missing. Clone size and the V and J calls come from that table; the DNA yielded D and trimming. Of approximately 150,000 clones listed, about 82% are singletons. The germline V and J ends were trimmed by 2 bases and 11 bases, with 7 bases remaining between them. The germline gives CDR1 GTSNPN, CDR2 SVGIG (reference sequence). There are 11 residues in the CDR3. The TCR comes from an older woman with acute or convalescent COVID-19. The source material was peripheral blood. V and J are TRBV30 and TRBJ1-6, with D unresolved. CDR3: CAWSPGTPLHF. The CDR3, as DNA: TGTGCCTGGAGTCCAGGAACACCCCTCCACTTT.